This passage covers 28 T cell receptor beta chains from one sample sequenced in a study of early T cells in non-severe SARS-CoV-2 infection. TCRdb fed the 5' RACE reads into MiXCR, producing one record per CDR3 protein. The sample has about 77,000 distinct CDR3 sequences; around 8.7% are singletons. The sequencing sample was made of whole blood. These receptors all stem from an adult who was a healthcare worker with PCR-confirmed SARS-CoV-2 infection or an uninfected control (not recorded which).

This clonotype was observed many times. The chain combines TRBV7-8 with TRBJ2-1; TRBD2 is a possible D gene (6 bases). The germline V gene has CDR1 SGHVS and CDR2 FQNEAQ. This CDR3 is 15 amino acids long. Trimming cost V 3 bases and J 0 bases, with 9 bases left between them. This chain's CDR3 is CASSLVAVSYNEQFF. For the CDR3, the DNA is TGTGCCAGCAGCTTGGTAGCGGTCTCCTACAATGAGCAGTTCTTC. Using reference TRBV7-8 and TRBJ2-1 for the parts outside the CDR3, the full variable domain is GAGVSQSPRYKVAKRGQDVALRCDPISGHVSLFWYQQALGQGPEFLTYFQNEAQLDKSGLPSDRFFAERPEGSVSTLKIQRTQQEDSAVYLCASSLVAVSYNEQFFGPGTRLTVL.

The CDR3 loop reads CASSGVLASYNEQFF. CDR3 bases: TGCGCCAGCAGTGGGGTCCTAGCGAGCTACAATGAGCAGTTCTTC. The rearrangement links TRBV5-1 to TRBJ2-1; D is perhaps TRBD2 (6 bases). Germline CDR1 and CDR2: SGHRS and YFSETQ. This CDR3 contains 15 residues. V lost 5 bases and J 3 bases, leaving 15 bases between the germline ends.

This clonotype was counted many times. V usage is TRBV4-1 and J usage is TRBJ2-1; D may be TRBD2 (6 bases). Germline lookup yields CDR1 MGHRA and CDR2 YSYEKL. The CDR3 contains 17 residues. Trimming stripped 1 base from V and 4 bases from J, with 17 bases between. CDR3 DNA sequence: TGCGCCAGCAGCCAAGGGCCATCGGCGGGAAGGTACAATGAGCAGTTCTTC. The encoded protein is CASSQGPSAGRYNEQFF.

This clonotype was found many times. The rearrangement links TRBV28 to TRBJ2-7; TRBD1 agrees at 9 bases. This CDR3 is 11 amino acids long. Germline CDR1 is MDHEN and CDR2 is SYDVKM. V gave up 10 bases and J gave up 3 bases; unmatched junction bases: 1. For the CDR3, the DNA is TGTGCCACGGACAGGGGCTACGAGCAGTACTTC. Protein: CATDRGYEQYF.

This clonotype was seen only a few times. This chain links TRBV7-2 with TRBJ2-1; D gene unclear. Germline values: CDR1 SGHTA, CDR2 FQGNSA. The CDR3 is made up of 14 amino acids. The V end was cut by 5 bases, the J end by 7 bases, with 15 bases between. The CDR3 protein is CASSPDSFLNEQFF. CDR3 coding DNA: TGTGCCAGCAGCCCAGACTCTTTTTTGAATGAGCAGTTCTTC.

The sample holds many counts of this clonotype. The rearrangement links TRBV27 to TRBJ2-3; 7 nucleotides agree with TRBD2. CDR1 is MNHEY and CDR2 is SMNVEV in the germline V gene (reference sequence). This CDR3 region has 13 residues. Trimming took 5 bases from V and 6 from J; bases not matched to a gene: 5. The CDR3 DNA sequence: TGTGCCAGCAGTGCTACTAGCGAGGATACGCAGTATTTT. Its protein product is CASSATSEDTQYF.

This clonotype was observed at least ten times. The chain joins TRBV18 to TRBJ2-7; the D is unclear. V gave up 2 bases and J gave up 3 bases, with 17 bases separating them. Per germline, CDR1 KGHSH and CDR2 LQKENI. This CDR3 comprises 16 residues. The CDR3 nucleotides read TGTGCCAGCTCACCATTCCATATCAATCGGTACTACGAGCAGTACTTC. It encodes CASSPFHINRYYEQYF.

In its sample, this clonotype was seen a few times. The chain links TRBV4-2 to TRBJ1-5; 10 bases map to TRBD1. Trimming removed 0 bases from V and 7 bases from J; junction bases left unmatched: 6. The CDR3 is 16 amino acids. The germline gives CDR1 LGHNA, CDR2 YNFKEQ. CDR3 amino acids: CASSQDLGQGNQPQHF. CDR3 nucleotide sequence: TGTGCCAGCAGCCAAGACCTGGGACAGGGGAACCAGCCCCAGCATTTT.

CDR3 sequence: CASSPTGERQETQYF. Here the CDR3 DNA reads TGTGCCAGCAGCCCGACTGGTGAGCGGCAAGAGACCCAGTACTTC. The rearrangement links TRBV3-1 to TRBJ2-5, with D tentatively TRBD2 (5 bases). There are 15 residues in the CDR3. V dropped 4 bases and J dropped 2 bases, with 14 bases sitting between them. Germline CDR1 LGHDT, CDR2 YNNKEL (reference sequence).

This clonotype was seen a few times. This chain links TRBV7-9 with TRBJ1-2; maybe TRBD1 (5 bases). The CDR3 covers 14 residues. The V gene's germline CDR1 is SEHNR and CDR2 FQNEAQ (reference sequence). V gave up 6 bases and J gave up 3 bases, with 14 bases separating them. CDR3 sequence (DNA): TGTGCCAGCAGGGGAGGGGCGCGAGACTATGGCTACACCTTC. This encodes CASRGGARDYGYTF.

There are many counts of this clonotype. The chain combines TRBV7-6 with TRBJ2-3, with a tentative D call TRBD2 (5 bases). This CDR3 is built from 15 residues. V shed 1 base and J shed 4 bases, with 12 bases lying between them. Per germline, CDR1 SGHVS and CDR2 FNYEAQ. In DNA form, the CDR3 reads TGTGCCAGCAGCTTAGTCCCGGGATCCGCAGATACGCAGTATTTT. Its translation is CASSLVPGSADTQYF.

The chain has TRBV14 and TRBJ2-7; D ambiguous. CDR3 length: 13 amino acids. V lost 4 bases and J 2 bases, leaving 9 bases between the germline ends. Germline CDR1 SGHDN, CDR2 FVKESK. CDR3 in amino acids: CASSRCGAYEQYF. In nucleotides, the CDR3 is TGTGCCAGCAGCCGCTGTGGGGCCTACGAGCAGTACTTC.

This clonotype was observed many times. V gene TRBV20-1 combines with J gene TRBJ2-1, with 10 bases fitting TRBD2. This CDR3 is built from 15 residues. The ends lost 1 base at V and 1 base at J; junction bases unmatched: 1. Germline CDR1 reads DFQATT; CDR2 reads SNEGSKA (reference sequence). The CDR3 here is CSARGTSGSYNEQFF. The CDR3 coding sequence is TGCAGTGCTAGAGGGACTAGCGGATCCTACAATGAGCAGTTCTTC.

V and J are TRBV5-1 and TRBJ2-1, with D possibly being TRBD2 (5 bases). Germline V lookup: CDR1 SGHRS, CDR2 YFSETQ. CDR3 length: 15 residues. Trimming removed 0 bases from V and 5 bases from J, with 12 bases in between. The CDR3 nucleotides are TGCGCCAGCAGCTTGGTGGGTGGGAGTAACAATGAGCAGTTCTTC. Translation gives CASSLVGGSNNEQFF.

This clonotype has a count of ten or more. The DNA of the CDR3 is TGCGCCAGCAGCCCCACTAGCGGGGCCACCGGGGAGCTGTTTTTT. It translates to CASSPTSGATGELFF. This sequence joins TRBV5-1 and TRBJ2-2; 10 bases are shared with TRBD2. Germline values: CDR1 SGHRS, CDR2 YFSETQ. Trimming removed 4 bases from V and 4 bases from J; junction bases left unmatched: 4. The CDR3 runs to 15 residues.

This clonotype was recorded at least ten times. The V and J genes are TRBV19 and TRBJ2-3; D perhaps matches TRBD2 (6 bases). V was clipped by 6 bases and J by 0 bases, with 16 bases between them. This CDR3 has 16 residues. Germline loops: CDR1 LNHDA, CDR2 SQIVND (reference sequence). Here the CDR3 reads CASSPKRVGSTDTQYF. CDR3 coding DNA: TGTGCCAGTAGCCCTAAGCGGGTTGGTAGCACAGATACGCAGTATTTT. The full variable domain, rest sourced from reference TRBV19 and TRBJ2-3, is DGGITQSPKYLFRKEGQNVTLSCEQNLNHDAMYWYRQDPGQGLRLIYYSQIVNDFQKGDIAEGYSVSREKKESFPLTVTSAQKNPTAFYLCASSPKRVGSTDTQYFGPGTRLTVL.

The rearrangement links TRBV12-3 or TRBV12-4 to TRBJ2-4, with TRBD2 as a possible D gene (5 bases). The CDR3 sequence is 12 residues long. Trimming removed 2 bases at V and 15 bases at J, with 14 bases between. Written as DNA, the CDR3 is TGTGCCAGCAGTTTACACGGGGAACTTGTGTACTTC. Amino acid sequence: CASSLHGELVYF.

This chain connects TRBV28 to TRBJ2-1, with TRBD2 matching over 9 bases. There are 12 residues in the CDR3. The germline CDR1 and CDR2 sequences are MDHEN and SYDVKM. V gave up 4 bases and J gave up 9 bases; unmatched junction bases: 1. Here the CDR3 reads CASSSTSGEQFF. CDR3 coding DNA: TGTGCCAGCAGTTCGACTAGCGGTGAGCAGTTCTTC. Using reference TRBV28 and TRBJ2-1 for the parts outside the CDR3, the full variable domain is DVKVTQSSRYLVKRTGEKVFLECVQDMDHENMFWYRQDPGLGLRLIYFSYDVKMKEKGDIPEGYSVSREKKERFSLILESASTNQTSMYLCASSSTSGEQFFGPGTRLTVL.

This clonotype was picked up many times. The chain combines TRBV12-3 or TRBV12-4 with TRBJ2-7, with 7 bases lining up with TRBD2. With V trimmed by 6 bases and J by 3 bases, 5 bases remained unmatched. CDR3 length equals 13 residues. In DNA form, the CDR3 reads TGTGCCAGCAGGGCGGGACTACTCTACGAGCAGTACTTC. Its protein is CASRAGLLYEQYF.

This clonotype was seen a few times. The gene calls are TRBV5-1 and TRBJ2-2; possibly TRBD1 for D (5 bases). Trimming pared 6 bases from V and 8 bases from J, leaving 17 bases between. Germline assignment: CDR1 SGHRS and CDR2 YFSETQ. The length of the CDR3 is 14 residues. This chain's CDR3 is CASKQELKRGELFF. CDR3 in DNA: TGCGCCAGCAAACAGGAACTCAAACGGGGGGAGCTGTTTTTT.

This clonotype has a count of ten or more. V and J are TRBV10-3 and TRBJ2-3; D not resolved. CDR1 and CDR2 from the germline V gene are ENHRY and SYGVKD. Trimming pared 0 bases from V and 3 bases from J, leaving 10 bases between. The CDR3 has 15 residues. CDR3 region: CAISESPSLTDTQYF. CDR3 nucleotides: TGTGCCATCAGTGAGTCGCCTAGTCTTACAGATACGCAGTATTTT.

This clonotype has more than one count but fewer than ten. The gene calls are TRBV10-2 and TRBJ2-7, with D hard to call. This CDR3 spans 14 amino acids. V lost 2 bases, J lost 0 bases, and 8 bases lay in between. Germline CDR1 is WSHSY and CDR2 is SAAADI. Written as DNA, the CDR3 is TGCGCCAGCAGTGAGGGGCGCTCCTCCTACGAGCAGTACTTC. Protein: CASSEGRSSYEQYF.

The table lists this clonotype with a few counts. The chain links TRBV12-3 or TRBV12-4 to TRBJ2-5; perhaps D is TRBD1 or TRBD2 (5 bases each). The CDR3 is 15 residues long. V lost 6 bases and J lost 2, with 16 bases in between. The CDR3: CASRQTPGRQETQYF. The CDR3 DNA follows: TGTGCCAGCAGGCAAACTCCGGGACGTCAAGAGACCCAGTACTTC.

This clonotype was seen repeatedly, ten times or more. This chain connects TRBV30 to TRBJ1-6; no reliable D call. Trimming shortened V by 3 bases and J by 6 bases, and 9 bases separated the two germline ends. CDR1 is GTSNPN and CDR2 is SVGIG in the germline V gene (reference sequence). The CDR3 totals 13 residues. The CDR3 sequence: CAWRGTPNSPLHF. CDR3 DNA sequence: TGTGCCTGGAGGGGAACGCCTAATTCACCCCTCCACTTT.

The CDR3 sequence is CASSESRQGNSPLHF. The CDR3 coding sequence is TGTGCCAGCAGTGAATCCCGACAGGGTAATTCACCCCTCCACTTT. The V and J genes are TRBV25-1 and TRBJ1-6; 7 bases agree with TRBD1. Germline V CDR1 and CDR2: MGHDK, SYGVNS. The ends lost 1 base at V and 6 bases at J; junction bases unmatched: 3. The CDR3 totals 15 residues.

This clonotype has just a few counts. The genes are TRBV18 and TRBJ2-7; 9 nucleotides match TRBD1. The V and J ends lost 4 bases and 2 bases, in that order; junction bases with no gene match: 6. The CDR3 extends over 15 amino acids. CDR1 and CDR2 from the germline V gene are KGHSH and LQKENI. CDR3 DNA sequence: TGTGCCAGCTCACAACCGGGACAGGGTCCCTACGAGCAGTACTTC. Protein sequence: CASSQPGQGPYEQYF. Using reference TRBV18 and TRBJ2-7 for the parts outside the CDR3, the full variable domain is NAGVMQNPRHLVRRRGQEARLRCSPMKGHSHVYWYRQLPEEGLKFMVYLQKENIIDESGMPKERFSAEFPKEGPSILRIQQVVRGDSAAYFCASSQPGQGPYEQYFGPGTRLTVT.

This clonotype appeared a few times. The rearrangement uses TRBV19 and TRBJ1-1; TRBD1 agrees at 7 bases. J gave up 8 bases and V 3 bases, and 0 bases lay outside the gene matches. Germline V CDR1 and CDR2: LNHDA, SQIVND (reference sequence). This CDR3 comprises 11 residues. The CDR3 spells CASSMDREAFF. The CDR3 region has the DNA TGTGCCAGTAGTATGGACAGGGAAGCTTTCTTT.

This clonotype was recorded many times. In nucleotides, the CDR3 is TGTGCCAGCAGCGACAGGGGCTCCTACAATGAGCAGTTCTTC. Amino acid sequence: CASSDRGSYNEQFF. This chain connects TRBV2 to TRBJ2-1, with 8 bases fitting TRBD1. Per germline, CDR1 SNHLY and CDR2 FYNNEI. J gave up 0 bases and V 6 bases, and 1 base lay outside the gene matches. The CDR3 totals 14 residues.